The TCR beta chain described here comes from a study of shared clonotypes between healthy human individuals. Turning to the study itself: The plates for each donor numbered three CD4 naive, three CD4 memory, two CD8 naive and one CD8 memory.

CD45RO-negative cells were positively selected for CCR7, leaving out terminally differentiated effector memory CD45RA+ cells. DNA at 150 to 200 ng, tens of thousands of T cell genomes, went into sorted-subset replicate PCRs. Produced via immunoSEQ multiplex PCR; TCRdb's table is partial and in-frame only. The sample holds approximately 740,000 clones, almost 95% seen once. As to this clone: Its target is unknown.

There are 14 residues in the CDR3. The germline V and J ends were trimmed by 4 bases and 1 base, with 12 bases remaining between them. Germline CDR1 reads SGHKS; CDR2 reads YYEKEE (reference sequence). General study points: Estimated richness values were generally larger in naive subsets than in memory subsets.

The J gene is TRBJ2-7, the V gene TRBV5-5, with D tentatively TRBD1 or TRBD2 (5 bases each). This TCR came from a man aged 25 to 40 in good health. Sequencing input: naive CD8+ T cells sorted from blood. CDR3 nucleotide sequence: TGTGCCAGCAGCGAGGGGCCTAGGTCCTACGAGCAGTACTTC. Protein sequence: CASSEGPRSYEQYF.